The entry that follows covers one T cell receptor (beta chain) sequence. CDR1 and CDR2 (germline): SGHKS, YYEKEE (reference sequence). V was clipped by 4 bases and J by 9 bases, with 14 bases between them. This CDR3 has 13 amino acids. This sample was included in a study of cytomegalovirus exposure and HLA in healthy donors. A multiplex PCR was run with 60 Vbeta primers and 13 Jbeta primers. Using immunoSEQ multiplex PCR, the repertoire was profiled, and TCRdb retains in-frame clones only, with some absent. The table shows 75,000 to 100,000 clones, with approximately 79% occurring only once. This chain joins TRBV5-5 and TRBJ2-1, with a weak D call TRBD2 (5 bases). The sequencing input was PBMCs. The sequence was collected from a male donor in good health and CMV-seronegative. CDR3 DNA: TGTGCCAGCAGCAAACTAGATTCAGCTGAGCAGTTCTTC. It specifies CASSKLDSAEQFF.